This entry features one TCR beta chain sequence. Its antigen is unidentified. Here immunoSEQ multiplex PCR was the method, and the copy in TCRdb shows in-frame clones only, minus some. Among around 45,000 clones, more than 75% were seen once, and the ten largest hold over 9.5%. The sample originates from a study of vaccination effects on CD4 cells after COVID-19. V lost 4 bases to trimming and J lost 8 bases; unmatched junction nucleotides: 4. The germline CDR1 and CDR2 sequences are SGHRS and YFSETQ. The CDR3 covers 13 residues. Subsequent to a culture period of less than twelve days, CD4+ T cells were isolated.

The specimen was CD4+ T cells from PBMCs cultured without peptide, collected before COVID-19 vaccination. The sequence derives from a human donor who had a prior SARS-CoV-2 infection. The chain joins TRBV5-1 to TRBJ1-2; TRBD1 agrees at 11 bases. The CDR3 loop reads CASSPDRGHGYTF. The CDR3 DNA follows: TGCGCCAGCAGCCCGGACAGGGGGCACGGCTACACCTTC.